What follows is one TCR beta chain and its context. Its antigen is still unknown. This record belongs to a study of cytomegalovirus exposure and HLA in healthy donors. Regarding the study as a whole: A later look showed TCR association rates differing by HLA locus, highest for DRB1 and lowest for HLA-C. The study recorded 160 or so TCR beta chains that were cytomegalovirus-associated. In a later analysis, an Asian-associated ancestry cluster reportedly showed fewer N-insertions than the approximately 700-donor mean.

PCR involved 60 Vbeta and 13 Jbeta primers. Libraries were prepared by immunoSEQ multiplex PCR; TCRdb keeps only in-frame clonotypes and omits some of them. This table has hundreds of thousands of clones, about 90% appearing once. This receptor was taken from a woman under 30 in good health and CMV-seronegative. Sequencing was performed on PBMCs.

The CDR3: CASSFFMNTEAFF. CDR3 sequence (DNA): TGTGCCAGCAGCTTTTTTATGAACACTGAAGCTTTCTTT. This chain uses TRBV5-6 with TRBJ1-1; D not certain. CDR1 is SGHDT and CDR2 is YYEEEE in the germline V gene. This CDR3 is built from 13 residues. V shed 2 bases and J shed 0 bases, with 5 bases lying between them.